These 19 T cell receptor beta chains originate from one sample sequenced in a study of breast tumors, draining lymph nodes, adjacent tissues. Samples came from axillary lymph nodes draining the breast cancer. TCRdb reprocessed the multiplex PCR reads with MiXCR, giving one entry per CDR3 protein. The table lists some 83,000 distinct CDR3 sequences, approximately 19% of them singletons. Sequenced input: axillary lymph node tissue. The receptors were sampled from a female donor with breast cancer. Some clones in this sample may be carry-over from other donors' samples.

Note on this clonotype: This may come from a read error, since a much larger clone is one base off. J is TRBJ2-1 and V is TRBV12-3 or TRBV12-4; D possibly corresponds to TRBD2 (6 bases). CDR3 size: 14 residues. CDR3 residues: CASGQSLGTSEQFF. Written as DNA, the CDR3 is TGTGCTAGTGGTCAAAGTCTCGGGACTTCTGAGCAGTTCTTC.

Ten or more counts support this clonotype. V gene TRBV4-3 combines with J gene TRBJ1-2, with TRBD1 identical over 8 bases. Unmatched junction bases numbered 6, after V lost 0 bases and J lost 3 bases. CDR3 length: 16 amino acids. CDR1 is LGHNA and CDR2 is YSLEER in the germline V gene. As DNA, the CDR3 is TGCGCCAGCAGCCAAGATCTAACAGGGGGGCACTATGGCTACACCTTC. Its translation: CASSQDLTGGHYGYTF.

A remark on this clonotype: This sequence may be a read error, since a much larger clone differs from it by one base. The chain couples TRBV11-2 to TRBJ1-4, with D perhaps matching TRBD1 (6 bases). The length of the CDR3 is 15 residues. The germline V and J ends were trimmed by 5 bases and 11 bases, with 21 bases remaining between them. Germline V gene data show CDR1 as SGHAT and CDR2 as FQNNGV. CDR3 nucleotides: TGTGCCAGCAGCAGAAGCGGGGGGCGCGGTGACAAACTGTTTTTT. Translation gives CASSRSGGRGDKLFF.

This clonotype has a count of ten or more. The chain couples TRBV19 to TRBJ1-5, with TRBD1 as a possible D gene (5 bases). This CDR3 is built from 15 residues. CDR1 is LNHDA, CDR2 SQIVND, per germline (reference sequence). Trimming took off 7 bases at V and 6 bases at J, with 19 bases between the two ends. CDR3 nucleotides: TGTGCCAGTACTCCGGGAACCTTAACAGGTCAGCCCCAGCATTTT. It translates to CASTPGTLTGQPQHF.

This clonotype was recorded at least ten times. This chain links TRBV5-5 with TRBJ2-3; 12 bases match TRBD1. V was clipped by 4 bases and J by 4 bases; unmatched bases: 4. From germline, CDR1 is SGHKS and CDR2 YYEKEE (reference sequence). CDR3 size: 15 residues. CDR3 region: CASSAGTGGADTQYF. The CDR3 DNA sequence: TGTGCCAGCAGCGCCGGGACAGGGGGCGCAGATACGCAGTATTTT.

This clonotype was seen just once. This sequence may be a read error, since a much larger clone differs from it by one base. This chain uses TRBV7-9 with TRBJ2-3, with D possibly matching TRBD2 (5 bases). V was shortened by 2 bases and J by 7 bases, with 7 bases between the two germline ends. The CDR3 loop spans 12 amino acids. CDR1 is SEHNR and CDR2 is FQNEAQ in the germline V gene (reference sequence). CDR3 amino acids: CASSLMTNTQYF. The CDR3 DNA follows: TGTGCCAGCAGCTTAATGACTAATACGCAGTATTTT.

To note about this clonotype: Mismatch with germline at one junction end may stem from a read error. The chain recombines TRBV12-3 or TRBV12-4 with TRBJ2-1; 9 bases match TRBD2. This CDR3 region has 16 residues. CDR3 in amino acids: CAGSFAGGGKYNEQFF. The CDR3, as DNA: TGTGCCGGCAGTTTCGCGGGGGGGGGAAAGTACAATGAGCAGTTCTTC.

This clonotype was recorded a few times. Being one base from a much bigger clone, this may be a read error. The chain has TRBV7-2 and TRBJ1-4; 9 nucleotides agree with TRBD1. The CDR3 length is 14 residues. CDR1 and CDR2 from the germline V gene are SGHTA and FQGNSA. The chain's CDR3 is CVSSQGQGGEKLFF. The CDR3 DNA sequence: TGTGTCAGCAGCCAGGGACAGGGAGGCGAAAAACTGTTTTTT. The full variable domain, rest sourced from reference TRBV7-2 and TRBJ1-4, is GAGVSQSPSNKVTEKGKDVELRCDPISGHTALYWYRQSLGQGLEFLIYFQGNSAPDKSGLPSDRFSAERTGGSVSTLTIQRTQQEDSAVYLCVSSQGQGGEKLFFGSGTQLSVL.

A single count supports this clonotype. The chain is built from TRBV20-1 and TRBJ1-1, with D hard to call. Trimming cost V 5 bases and J 0 bases, with 16 bases left between them. Germline assignment: CDR1 DFQATT and CDR2 SNEGSKA (reference sequence). The CDR3 loop spans 15 amino acids. CDR3 DNA sequence: TGCAGTGCTCGAGCACCGGGGAGGTTGAACACTGAAGCTTTCTTT. Translating it yields CSARAPGRLNTEAFF.

This rearrangement joins TRBV3-1 to TRBJ2-1; D not certain. The CDR3 has 17 amino acids. V was clipped by 0 bases and J by 5 bases, with 17 bases between them. Germline assignment: CDR1 LGHDT and CDR2 YNNKEL (reference sequence). The chain's CDR3 is CASSQDFMAAPNNEQFF. Written as DNA, the CDR3 is TGTGCCAGCAGCCAAGATTTTATGGCGGCGCCGAACAATGAGCAGTTCTTC.

About this clonotype itself: A read error is possible here, since a much larger clone lies one base away. In this CDR3 the conserved last residue, phenylalanine or tryptophan, is missing, so a read error is likely. V and J are TRBV6-2 or TRBV6-3 and TRBJ1-2; D is undetermined. V gave up 5 bases and J gave up 8 bases, with 9 bases separating them. This CDR3 is 11 amino acids long. Germline assignment: CDR1 MNHEY and CDR2 SVGEGT. This CDR3 reads CASSRTSGYTL. CDR3 coding DNA: TGTGCCAGCAGTCGGACGAGCGGCTACACCCTC.

In this sample, this clonotype turned up many times. The rearrangement links TRBV7-9 to TRBJ2-1; 9 nucleotides line up with TRBD2. The trim removed 5 bases at V and 1 base at J, leaving 9 bases unmatched. Germline V gene lookup returns CDR1 SEHNR and CDR2 FQNEAQ (reference sequence). The CDR3 spans 17 residues. The CDR3 nucleotides are TGTGCCAGCAGCCACATGGGTAGCGGGAGTTCCTACAATGAGCAGTTCTTC. Its translation: CASSHMGSGSSYNEQFF.

The rearrangement links TRBV29-1 to TRBJ2-5; TRBD2 matches at 10 bases. The V gene's germline CDR1 is SQVTM and CDR2 ANQGSEA. With V trimmed by 4 bases and J by 4 bases, 3 bases remained unmatched. The CDR3 is 13 residues long. CDR3 DNA: TGCAGCGTTGCTCCTAGCGGGAGAGAGACCCAGTACTTC. Its protein product is CSVAPSGRETQYF.

Concerning this clonotype: Possible read error: a much larger clone is one base away. The chain employs TRBV2 and TRBJ2-3; D unclear. V dropped 7 bases and J dropped 6 bases, with 20 bases sitting between them. Germline V gene data show CDR1 as SNHLY and CDR2 as FYNNEI. CDR3 length equals 15 residues. In nucleotides, the CDR3 is TGTGCCAGCACCCTAAGTCCCAGCAGGTCGGATACGCAGTATTTT. It yields the protein CASTLSPSRSDTQYF. Complete variable domain (other parts from reference TRBV2 and TRBJ2-3): EPEVTQTPSHQVTQMGQEVILRCVPISNHLYFYWYRQILGQKVEFLVSFYNNEISEKSEIFDDQFSVERPDGSNFTLKIRSTKLEDSAMYFCASTLSPSRSDTQYFGPGTRLTVL.

The V and J genes are TRBV12-3 or TRBV12-4 and TRBJ1-2, with D maybe TRBD1 (5 bases). Trimming stripped 6 bases from V and 2 bases from J, with 10 bases between. The CDR3 runs to 13 residues. The CDR3 reads CASSNQGNYGYTF. DNA of the CDR3: TGTGCCAGCAGCAACCAGGGCAACTATGGCTACACCTTC.

This clonotype was seen many times. This rearrangement joins TRBV5-8 to TRBJ2-2; unclear D gene. Germline CDR1 SGHTS, CDR2 YDEGEE. V was shortened by 0 bases and J by 8 bases, with 5 bases between the two germline ends. This CDR3 contains 12 residues. The CDR3 DNA sequence: TGTGCCAGCAGCTTGGACGGAGGGGAGCTGTTTTTT. This sequence encodes CASSLDGGELFF.

V and J are TRBV18 and TRBJ1-2; TRBD1 aligns across 7 bases. V was pared by 5 bases and J by 0 bases, with 6 bases of the junction left unmatched. The CDR3 is made up of 15 amino acids. Germline lookup yields CDR1 KGHSH and CDR2 LQKENI. The CDR3 is CASSYGQETNYGYTF. CDR3 sequence (DNA): TGTGCCAGCTCATACGGACAGGAGACTAACTATGGCTACACCTTC.

This clonotype was seen repeatedly, ten times or more. The chain carries TRBV11-2 and TRBJ2-7; weak D call: TRBD1 (6 bases). The CDR3 spans 14 residues. CDR1 SGHAT and CDR2 FQNNGV come from the germline V gene. V was cut by 1 base and J by 1 base, with 8 bases left in between. CDR3 sequence (DNA): TGTGCCAGCAGCTTAGCGGACAGATCCTACGAGCAGTACTTC. This sequence encodes CASSLADRSYEQYF.

This clonotype was seen many times. This chain links TRBV7-3 with TRBJ1-2, with D unresolved. V was cut by 4 bases and J by 8 bases, with 14 bases left in between. Germline CDR1 reads SGHTA; CDR2 reads FQGTGA. The CDR3 covers 13 residues. The CDR3 DNA follows: TGTGCCAGCAGCTCCGACGGATTCGAGGGCTACACCTTC. The encoded protein is CASSSDGFEGYTF.